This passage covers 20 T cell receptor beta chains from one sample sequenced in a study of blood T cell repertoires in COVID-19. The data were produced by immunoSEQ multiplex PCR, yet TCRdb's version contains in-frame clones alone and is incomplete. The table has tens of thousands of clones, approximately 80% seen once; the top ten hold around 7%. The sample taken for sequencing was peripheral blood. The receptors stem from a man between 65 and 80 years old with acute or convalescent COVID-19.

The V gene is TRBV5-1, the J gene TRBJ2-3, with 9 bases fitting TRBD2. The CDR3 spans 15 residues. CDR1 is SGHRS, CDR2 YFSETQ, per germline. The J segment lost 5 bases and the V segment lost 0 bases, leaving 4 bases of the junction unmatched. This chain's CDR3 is CASSLELAGGDTQYF. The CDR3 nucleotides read TGCGCCAGCAGCTTGGAACTAGCGGGCGGAGATACGCAGTATTTT.

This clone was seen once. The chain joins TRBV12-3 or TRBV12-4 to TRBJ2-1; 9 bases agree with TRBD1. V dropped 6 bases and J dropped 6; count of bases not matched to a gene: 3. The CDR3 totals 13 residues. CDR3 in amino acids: CASSPTGGNEQFF. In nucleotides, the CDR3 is TGTGCCAGCAGCCCGACAGGGGGCAATGAGCAGTTCTTC.

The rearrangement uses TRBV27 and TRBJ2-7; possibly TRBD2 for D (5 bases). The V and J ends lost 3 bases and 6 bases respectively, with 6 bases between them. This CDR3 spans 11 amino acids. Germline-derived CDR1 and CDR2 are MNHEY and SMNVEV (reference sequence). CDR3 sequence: CASSFGGEQYF. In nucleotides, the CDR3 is TGTGCCAGCAGTTTTGGAGGCGAGCAGTACTTC.

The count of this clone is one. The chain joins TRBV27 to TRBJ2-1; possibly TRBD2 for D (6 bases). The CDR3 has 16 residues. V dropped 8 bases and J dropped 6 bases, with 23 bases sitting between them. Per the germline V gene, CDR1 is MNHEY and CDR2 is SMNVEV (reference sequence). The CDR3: CASCGPGTPRGNEQFF. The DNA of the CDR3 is TGTGCCAGCTGCGGACCCGGGACTCCTAGGGGCAATGAGCAGTTCTTC.

CDR3 nucleotide sequence: TGTGCCAGCAGTTACGGCGCGGGAGGGCTGCAAGATACGCAGTATTTT. Translation: CASSYGAGGLQDTQYF. The chain recombines TRBV6-5 with TRBJ2-3; 9 bases match TRBD2. This CDR3 spans 16 amino acids. V was clipped by 2 bases and J by 5 bases; unmatched bases: 8. Germline V lookup: CDR1 MNHEY, CDR2 SVGAGI.

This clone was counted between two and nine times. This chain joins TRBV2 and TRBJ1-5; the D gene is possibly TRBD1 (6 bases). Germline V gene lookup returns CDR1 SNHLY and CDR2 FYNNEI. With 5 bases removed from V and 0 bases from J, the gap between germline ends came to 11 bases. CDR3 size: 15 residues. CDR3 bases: TGTGCCAGCAGTCGGGACACCTCTAGCAATCAGCCCCAGCATTTT. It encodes CASSRDTSSNQPQHF.

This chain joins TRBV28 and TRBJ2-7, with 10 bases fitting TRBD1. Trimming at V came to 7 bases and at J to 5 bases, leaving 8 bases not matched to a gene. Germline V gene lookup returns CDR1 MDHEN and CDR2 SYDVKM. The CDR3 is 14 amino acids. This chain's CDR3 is CASTQTGGPNEQYF. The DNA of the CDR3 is TGTGCCAGCACCCAGACAGGGGGCCCGAACGAGCAGTACTTC.

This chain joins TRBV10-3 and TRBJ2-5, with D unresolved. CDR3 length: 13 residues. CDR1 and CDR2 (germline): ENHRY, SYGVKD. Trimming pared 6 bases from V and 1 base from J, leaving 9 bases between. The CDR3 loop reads CAISFQFQETQYF. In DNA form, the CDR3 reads TGTGCCATCAGCTTCCAGTTCCAAGAGACCCAGTACTTC.

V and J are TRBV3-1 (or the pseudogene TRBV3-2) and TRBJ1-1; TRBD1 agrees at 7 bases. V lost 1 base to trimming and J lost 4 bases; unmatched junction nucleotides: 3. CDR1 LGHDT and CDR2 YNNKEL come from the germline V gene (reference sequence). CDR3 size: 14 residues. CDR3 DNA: TGTGCCAGCAGCCAAGCAGGGGGTGTCACTGAAGCTTTCTTT. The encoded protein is CASSQAGGVTEAFF.

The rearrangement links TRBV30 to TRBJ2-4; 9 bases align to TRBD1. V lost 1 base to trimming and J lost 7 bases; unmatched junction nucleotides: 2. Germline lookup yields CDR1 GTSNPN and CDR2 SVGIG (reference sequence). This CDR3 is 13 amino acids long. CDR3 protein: CAWSEGTGNIQYF. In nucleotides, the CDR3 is TGTGCCTGGAGTGAGGGGACAGGGAACATTCAGTACTTC.

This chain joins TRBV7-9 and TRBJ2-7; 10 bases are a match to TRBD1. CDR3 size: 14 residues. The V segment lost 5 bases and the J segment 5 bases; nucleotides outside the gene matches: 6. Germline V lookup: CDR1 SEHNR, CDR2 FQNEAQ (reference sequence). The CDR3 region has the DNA TGTGCCAGCAGCCCGGGGACAGGGGACGACGAGCAGTACTTC. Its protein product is CASSPGTGDDEQYF. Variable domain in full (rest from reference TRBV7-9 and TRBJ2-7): DTGVSQNPRHKITKRGQNVTFRCDPISEHNRLYWYRQTLGQGPEFLTYFQNEAQLEKSRLLSDRFSAERPKGSFSTLEIQRTEQGDSAMYLCASSPGTGDDEQYFGPGTRLTVT.

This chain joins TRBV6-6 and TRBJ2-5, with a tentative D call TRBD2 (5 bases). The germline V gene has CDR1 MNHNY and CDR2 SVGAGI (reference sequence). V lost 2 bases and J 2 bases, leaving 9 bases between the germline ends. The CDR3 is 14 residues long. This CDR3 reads CASSYGGLQETQYF. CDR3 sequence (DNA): TGTGCCAGCAGTTACGGCGGGCTTCAAGAGACCCAGTACTTC.

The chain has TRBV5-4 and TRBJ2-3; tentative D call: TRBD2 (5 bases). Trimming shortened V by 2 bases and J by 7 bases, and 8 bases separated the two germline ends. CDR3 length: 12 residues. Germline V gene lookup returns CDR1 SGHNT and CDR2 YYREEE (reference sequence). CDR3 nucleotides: TGTGCCAGCAGCTTTAGGGAGAATACGCAGTATTTT. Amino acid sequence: CASSFRENTQYF. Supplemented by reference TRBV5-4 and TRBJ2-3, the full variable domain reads ETGVTQSPTHLIKTRGQQVTLRCSSQSGHNTVSWYQQALGQGPQFIFQYYREEENGRGNFPPRFSGLQFPNYSSELNVNALELDDSALYLCASSFRENTQYFGPGTRLTVL.

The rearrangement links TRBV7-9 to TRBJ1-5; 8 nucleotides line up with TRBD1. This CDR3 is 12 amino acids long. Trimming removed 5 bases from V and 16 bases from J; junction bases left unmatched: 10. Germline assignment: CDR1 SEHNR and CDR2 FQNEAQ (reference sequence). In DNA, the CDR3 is TGTGCCAGCAGCCACGGGACAGGCTACTTCCATTTT. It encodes CASSHGTGYFHF. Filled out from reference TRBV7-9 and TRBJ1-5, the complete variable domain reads DTGVSQNPRHKITKRGQNVTFRCDPISEHNRLYWYRQTLGQGPEFLTYFQNEAQLEKSRLLSDRFSAERPKGSFSTLEIQRTEQGDSAMYLCASSHGTGYFHFGDGTRLSIL.

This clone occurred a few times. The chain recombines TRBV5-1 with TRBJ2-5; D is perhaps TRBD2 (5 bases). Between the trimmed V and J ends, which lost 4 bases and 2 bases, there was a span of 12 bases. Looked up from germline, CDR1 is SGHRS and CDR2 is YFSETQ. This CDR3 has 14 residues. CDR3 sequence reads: CASSRTGGQETQYF. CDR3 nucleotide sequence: TGCGCCAGCAGCCGGACTGGCGGGCAAGAGACCCAGTACTTC.

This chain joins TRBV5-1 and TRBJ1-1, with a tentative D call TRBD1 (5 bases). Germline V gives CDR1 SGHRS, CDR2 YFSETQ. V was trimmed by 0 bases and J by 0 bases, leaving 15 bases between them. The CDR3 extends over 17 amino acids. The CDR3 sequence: CASSLAQSRAMNTEAFF. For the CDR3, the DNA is TGCGCCAGCAGCTTGGCCCAGAGCAGGGCCATGAACACTGAAGCTTTCTTT. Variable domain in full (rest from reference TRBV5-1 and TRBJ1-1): KAGVTQTPRYLIKTRGQQVTLSCSPISGHRSVSWYQQTPGQGLQFLFEYFSETQRNKGNFPGRFSGRQFSNSRSEMNVSTLELGDSALYLCASSLAQSRAMNTEAFFGQGTRLTVV.

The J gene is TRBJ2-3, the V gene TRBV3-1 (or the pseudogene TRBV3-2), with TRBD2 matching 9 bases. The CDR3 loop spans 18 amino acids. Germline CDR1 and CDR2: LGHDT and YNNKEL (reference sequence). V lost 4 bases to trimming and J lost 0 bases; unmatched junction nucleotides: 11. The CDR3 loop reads CASSPLLAGLSSTDTQYF. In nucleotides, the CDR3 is TGTGCCAGCAGCCCTCTACTAGCGGGTCTTTCTAGCACAGATACGCAGTATTTT.

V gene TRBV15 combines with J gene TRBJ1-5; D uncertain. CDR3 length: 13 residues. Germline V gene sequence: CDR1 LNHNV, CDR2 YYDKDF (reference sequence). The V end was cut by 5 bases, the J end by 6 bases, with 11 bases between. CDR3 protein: CATSVEVSQPQHF. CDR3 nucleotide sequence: TGTGCCACCAGCGTCGAAGTTAGTCAGCCCCAGCATTTT.

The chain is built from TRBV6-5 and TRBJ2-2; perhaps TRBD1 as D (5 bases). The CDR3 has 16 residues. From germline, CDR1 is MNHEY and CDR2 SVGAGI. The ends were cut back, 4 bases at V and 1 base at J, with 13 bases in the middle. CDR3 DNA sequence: TGTGCCAGCAGTTTACCCCTAACAGGGAACACCGGGGAGCTGTTTTTT. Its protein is CASSLPLTGNTGELFF.

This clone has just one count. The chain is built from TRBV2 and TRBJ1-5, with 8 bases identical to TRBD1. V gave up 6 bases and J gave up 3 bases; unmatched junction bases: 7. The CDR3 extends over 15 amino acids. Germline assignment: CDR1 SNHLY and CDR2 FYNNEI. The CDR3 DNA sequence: TGTGCCAGCAGCGGACAGGGTGGGATCAATCAGCCCCAGCATTTT. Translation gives CASSGQGGINQPQHF.